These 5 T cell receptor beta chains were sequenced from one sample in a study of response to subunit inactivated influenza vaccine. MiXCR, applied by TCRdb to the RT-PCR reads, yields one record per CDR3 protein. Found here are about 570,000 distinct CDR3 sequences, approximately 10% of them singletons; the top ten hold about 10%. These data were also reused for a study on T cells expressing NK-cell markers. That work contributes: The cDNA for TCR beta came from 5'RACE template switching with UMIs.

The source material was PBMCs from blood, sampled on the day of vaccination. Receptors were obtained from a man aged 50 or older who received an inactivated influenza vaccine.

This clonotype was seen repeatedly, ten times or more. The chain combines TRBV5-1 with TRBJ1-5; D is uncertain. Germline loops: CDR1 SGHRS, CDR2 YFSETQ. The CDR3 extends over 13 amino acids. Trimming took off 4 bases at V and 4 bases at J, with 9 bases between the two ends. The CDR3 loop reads CASSLSWNQPQHF. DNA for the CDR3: TGCGCCAGCAGCCTCAGTTGGAATCAGCCCCAGCATTTT. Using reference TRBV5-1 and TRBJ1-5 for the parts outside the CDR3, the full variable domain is KAGVTQTPRYLIKTRGQQVTLSCSPISGHRSVSWYQQTPGQGLQFLFEYFSETQRNKGNFPGRFSGRQFSNSRSEMNVSTLELGDSALYLCASSLSWNQPQHFGDGTRLSIL.

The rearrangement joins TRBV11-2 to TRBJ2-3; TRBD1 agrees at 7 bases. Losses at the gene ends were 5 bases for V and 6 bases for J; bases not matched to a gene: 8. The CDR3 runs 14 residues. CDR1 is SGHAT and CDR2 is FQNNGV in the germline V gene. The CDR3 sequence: CASSQGQNYDTQYF. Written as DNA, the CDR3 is TGTGCCAGCAGCCAGGGACAGAATTATGATACGCAGTATTTT.

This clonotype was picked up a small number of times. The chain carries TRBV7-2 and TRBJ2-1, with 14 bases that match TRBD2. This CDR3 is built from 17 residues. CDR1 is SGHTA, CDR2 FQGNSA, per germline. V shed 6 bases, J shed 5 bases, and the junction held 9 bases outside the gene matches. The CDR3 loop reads CASRRGTSGRFHNEQFF. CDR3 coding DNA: TGTGCCAGCAGGCGGGGGACTAGCGGGAGATTCCACAATGAGCAGTTCTTC.

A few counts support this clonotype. The DNA for the CDR3 is TGCAGTGCTAGAGATGGGACAAAAAGCTCCTACAATGAGCAGTTCTTC. Translation gives CSARDGTKSSYNEQFF. The chain carries TRBV20-1 and TRBJ2-1, with D possibly being TRBD1 (6 bases). Germline-derived CDR1 and CDR2 are DFQATT and SNEGSKA (reference sequence). Trimming removed 0 bases from V and 0 bases from J, with 12 bases in between. The CDR3 covers 16 residues.

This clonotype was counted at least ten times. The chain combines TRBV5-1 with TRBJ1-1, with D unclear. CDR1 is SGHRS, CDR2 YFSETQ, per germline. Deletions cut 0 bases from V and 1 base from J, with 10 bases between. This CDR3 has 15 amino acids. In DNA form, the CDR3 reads TGCGCCAGCAGCTTGGTGGAATGGAGGAACACTGAAGCTTTCTTT. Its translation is CASSLVEWRNTEAFF.